This T cell receptor beta chain came from a study of radiotherapy plus CTLA-4 blockade in lung cancer. Looking at the study overall: Objective responses were observed in around 17% of patients, and disease control was achieved by 31%. Study observations and caveats: According to reports, early shifts in blood T cell clones, alongside interferon-beta, forecast response most accurately.

TCRdb's table, derived via immunoSEQ multiplex PCR, lists solely in-frame clones and lacks some. The table lists around 70,000 clones, approximately 76% of them singletons. On this clone: Its antigen is currently unknown.

The trim removed 5 bases at V and 8 bases at J, leaving 7 bases unmatched. CDR1 is SGHDT, CDR2 YYEEEE, per germline. CDR3 length: 14 amino acids. The study treated chemo-refractory metastatic non-small-cell lung cancer patients with focal radiation plus ipilimumab CTLA-4 blockade. The chain employs TRBV5-6 and TRBJ1-4; 9 bases fit TRBD1. The material was peripheral blood, obtained from a patient treated with radiotherapy plus ipilimumab. The clonotype was recovered from a human donor with non-small cell lung cancer whose response to radiotherapy plus ipilimumab could not be evaluated. Some clones in this sample may be carry-over from other donors' samples. DNA for the CDR3: TGTGCCAGCAGTTCGGGACAGGGAAAAGAAAAACTGTTTTTT. Translation: CASSSGQGKEKLFF.